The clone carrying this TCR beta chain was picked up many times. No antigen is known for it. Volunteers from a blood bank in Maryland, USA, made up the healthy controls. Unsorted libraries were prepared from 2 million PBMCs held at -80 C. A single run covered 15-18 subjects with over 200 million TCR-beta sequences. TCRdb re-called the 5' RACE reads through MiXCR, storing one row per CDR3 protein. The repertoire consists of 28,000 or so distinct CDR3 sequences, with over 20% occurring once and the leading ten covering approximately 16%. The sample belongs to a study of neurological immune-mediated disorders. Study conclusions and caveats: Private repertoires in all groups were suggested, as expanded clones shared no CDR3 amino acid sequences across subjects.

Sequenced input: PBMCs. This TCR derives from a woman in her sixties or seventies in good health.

The CDR3 spells CASSQDFGGWYDGYTF. For the CDR3, the DNA is TGCGCCAGCAGCCAAGATTTCGGGGGCTGGTATGATGGCTACACCTTC. The chain employs TRBV4-3 and TRBJ1-2, with D possibly being TRBD1 (6 bases). The CDR3 length is 16 residues. The ends were cut back, 0 bases at V and 6 bases at J, with 17 bases in the middle. Per the germline V gene, CDR1 is LGHNA and CDR2 is YSLEER.